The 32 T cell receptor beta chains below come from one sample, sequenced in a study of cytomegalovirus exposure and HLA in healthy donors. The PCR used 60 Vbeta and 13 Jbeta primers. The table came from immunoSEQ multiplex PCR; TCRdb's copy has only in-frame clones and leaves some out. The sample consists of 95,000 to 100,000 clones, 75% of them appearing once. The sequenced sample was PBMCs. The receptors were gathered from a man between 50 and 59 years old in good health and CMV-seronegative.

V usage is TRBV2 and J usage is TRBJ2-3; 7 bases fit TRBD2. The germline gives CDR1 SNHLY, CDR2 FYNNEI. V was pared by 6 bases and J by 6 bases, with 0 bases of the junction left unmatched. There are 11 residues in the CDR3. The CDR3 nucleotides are TGTGCCAGCAGGGGGGGGGATACGCAGTATTTT. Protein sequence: CASRGGDTQYF.

The CDR3 DNA follows: TGTGCCAGCAGCCCACCCCGGGTCCCGGAGGGACCCGGCTACACCTTC. This sequence encodes CASSPPRVPEGPGYTF. The chain joins TRBV28 to TRBJ1-2; a weak D match, TRBD1 (5 bases). Germline CDR1 MDHEN, CDR2 SYDVKM. Deletions cut 6 bases from V and 8 bases from J, with 25 bases between. The CDR3 is 16 residues long.

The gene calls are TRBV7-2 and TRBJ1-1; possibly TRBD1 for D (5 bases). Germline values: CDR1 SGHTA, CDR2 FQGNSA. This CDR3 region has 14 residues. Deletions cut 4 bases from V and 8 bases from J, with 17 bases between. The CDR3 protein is CASSSRAPKEEAFF. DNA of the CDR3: TGTGCCAGCAGCTCCAGGGCCCCAAAGGAGGAAGCTTTCTTT.

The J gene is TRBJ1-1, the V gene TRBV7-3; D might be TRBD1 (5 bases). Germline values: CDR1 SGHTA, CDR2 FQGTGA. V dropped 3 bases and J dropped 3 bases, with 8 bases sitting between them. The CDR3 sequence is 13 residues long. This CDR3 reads CASSFGGYTEAFF. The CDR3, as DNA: TGTGCCAGCAGCTTTGGGGGGTACACTGAAGCTTTCTTT.

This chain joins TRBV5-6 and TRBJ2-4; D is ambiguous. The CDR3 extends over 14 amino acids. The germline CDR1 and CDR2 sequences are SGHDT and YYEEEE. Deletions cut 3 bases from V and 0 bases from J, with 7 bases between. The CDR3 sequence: CASSSAEAKNIQYF. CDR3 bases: TGTGCCAGCAGCTCTGCGGAAGCCAAAAACATTCAGTACTTC.

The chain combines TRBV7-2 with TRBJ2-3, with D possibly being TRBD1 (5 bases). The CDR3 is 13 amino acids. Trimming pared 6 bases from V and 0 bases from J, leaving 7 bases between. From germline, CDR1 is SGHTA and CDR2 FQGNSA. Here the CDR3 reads CASRGPSTDTQYF. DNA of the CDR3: TGTGCCAGCAGGGGGCCTAGCACAGATACGCAGTATTTT.

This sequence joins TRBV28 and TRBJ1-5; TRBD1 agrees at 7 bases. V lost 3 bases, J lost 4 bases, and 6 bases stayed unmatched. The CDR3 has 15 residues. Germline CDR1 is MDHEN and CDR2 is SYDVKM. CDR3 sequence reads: CASSFRGTANQPQHF. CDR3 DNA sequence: TGTGCCAGCAGTTTTAGGGGGACAGCTAATCAGCCCCAGCATTTT.

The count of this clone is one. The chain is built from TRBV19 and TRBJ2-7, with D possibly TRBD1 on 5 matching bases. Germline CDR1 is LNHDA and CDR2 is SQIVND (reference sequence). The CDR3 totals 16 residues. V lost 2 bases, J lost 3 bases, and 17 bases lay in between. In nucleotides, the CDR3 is TGTGCCAGTAGTATATACAGGATTGAAGCCCTCTACGAGCAGTACTTC. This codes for CASSIYRIEALYEQYF.

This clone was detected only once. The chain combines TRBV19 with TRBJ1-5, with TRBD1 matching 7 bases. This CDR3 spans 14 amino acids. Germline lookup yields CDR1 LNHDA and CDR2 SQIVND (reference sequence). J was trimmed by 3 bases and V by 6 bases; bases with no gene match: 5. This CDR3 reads CASRYRGDNQPQHF. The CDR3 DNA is TGTGCCAGTAGGTACAGGGGTGACAATCAGCCCCAGCATTTT.

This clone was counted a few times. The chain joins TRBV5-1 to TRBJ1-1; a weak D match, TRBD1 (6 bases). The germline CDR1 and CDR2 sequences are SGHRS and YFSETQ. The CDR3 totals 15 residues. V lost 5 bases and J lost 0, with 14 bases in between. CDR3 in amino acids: CASRHREDMNTEAFF. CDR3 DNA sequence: TGCGCCAGCAGGCACAGGGAAGACATGAACACTGAAGCTTTCTTT.

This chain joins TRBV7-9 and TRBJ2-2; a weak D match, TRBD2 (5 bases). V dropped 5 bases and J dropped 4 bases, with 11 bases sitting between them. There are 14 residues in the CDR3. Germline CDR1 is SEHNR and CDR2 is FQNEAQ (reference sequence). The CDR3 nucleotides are TGTGCCAGCAGCATGGTTGGGAGCACCGGGGAGCTGTTTTTT. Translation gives CASSMVGSTGELFF.

Written as DNA, the CDR3 is TGTGCCAGCGGCGGGGGGTCGTACAATGAGCAGTTCTTC. It codes for CASGGGSYNEQFF. The chain employs TRBV28 and TRBJ2-1; 8 nucleotides line up with TRBD2. This CDR3 spans 13 amino acids. CDR1 MDHEN and CDR2 SYDVKM come from the germline V gene. V lost 8 bases to trimming and J lost 4 bases; unmatched junction nucleotides: 4. Using reference TRBV28 and TRBJ2-1 for the parts outside the CDR3, the full variable domain is DVKVTQSSRYLVKRTGEKVFLECVQDMDHENMFWYRQDPGLGLRLIYFSYDVKMKEKGDIPEGYSVSREKKERFSLILESASTNQTSMYLCASGGGSYNEQFFGPGTRLTVL.

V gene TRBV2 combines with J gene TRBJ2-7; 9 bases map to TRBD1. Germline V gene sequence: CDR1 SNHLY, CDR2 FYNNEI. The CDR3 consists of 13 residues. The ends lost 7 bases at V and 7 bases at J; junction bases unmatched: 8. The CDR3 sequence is CASTGDRVGEQYF. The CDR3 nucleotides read TGTGCCAGCACCGGGGACAGGGTGGGGGAGCAGTACTTC.

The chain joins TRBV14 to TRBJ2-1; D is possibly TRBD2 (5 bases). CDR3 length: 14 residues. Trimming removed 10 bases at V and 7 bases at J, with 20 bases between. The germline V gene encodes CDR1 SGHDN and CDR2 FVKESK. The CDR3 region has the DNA TGTGCCACACGCACGTCGGGGATCATAAATGAGCAGTTCTTC. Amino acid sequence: CATRTSGIINEQFF. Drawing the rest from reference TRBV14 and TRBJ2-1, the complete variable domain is EAGVTQFPSHSVIEKGQTVTLRCDPISGHDNLYWYRRVMGKEIKFLLHFVKESKQDESGMPNNRFLAERTGGTYSTLKVQPAELEDSGVYFCATRTSGIINEQFFGPGTRLTVL.

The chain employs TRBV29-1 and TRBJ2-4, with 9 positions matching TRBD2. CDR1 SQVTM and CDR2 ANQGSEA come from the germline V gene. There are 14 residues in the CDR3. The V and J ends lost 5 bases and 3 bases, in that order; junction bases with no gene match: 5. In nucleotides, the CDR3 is TGCAGCGTTAGGACTAGCGAGAACAAAAACATTCAGTACTTC. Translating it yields CSVRTSENKNIQYF. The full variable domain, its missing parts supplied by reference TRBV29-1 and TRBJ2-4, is SAVISQKPSRDICQRGTSLTIQCQVDSQVTMMFWYRQQPGQSLTLIATANQGSEATYESGFVIDKFPISRPNLTFSTLTVSNMSPEDSSIYLCSVRTSENKNIQYFGAGTRLSVL.

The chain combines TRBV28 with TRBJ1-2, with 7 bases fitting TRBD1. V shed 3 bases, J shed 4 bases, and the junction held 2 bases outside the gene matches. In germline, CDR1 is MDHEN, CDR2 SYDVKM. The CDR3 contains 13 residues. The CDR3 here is CASSLQGVYGYTF. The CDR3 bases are TGTGCCAGCAGTTTGCAGGGGGTCTATGGCTACACCTTC.

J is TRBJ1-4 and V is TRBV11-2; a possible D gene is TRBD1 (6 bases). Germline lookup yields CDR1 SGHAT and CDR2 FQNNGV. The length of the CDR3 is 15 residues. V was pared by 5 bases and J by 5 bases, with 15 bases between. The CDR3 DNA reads TGTGCCAGCAGCCTGTGGGAGGGGGGAAATGAAAAACTGTTTTTT. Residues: CASSLWEGGNEKLFF.

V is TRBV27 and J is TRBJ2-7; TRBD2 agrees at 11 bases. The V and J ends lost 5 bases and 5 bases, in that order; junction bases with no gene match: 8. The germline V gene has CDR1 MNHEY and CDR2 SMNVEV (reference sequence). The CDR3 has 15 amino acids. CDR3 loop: CASSRTSGGPHEQYF. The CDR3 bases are TGTGCCAGCAGTCGTACTAGCGGGGGTCCCCACGAGCAGTACTTC.

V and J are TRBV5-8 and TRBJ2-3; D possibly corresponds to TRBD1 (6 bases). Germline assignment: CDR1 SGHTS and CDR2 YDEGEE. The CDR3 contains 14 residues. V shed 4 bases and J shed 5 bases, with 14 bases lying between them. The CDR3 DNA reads TGTGCCAGCAGCACCGGACAGTCCGAAGATACGCAGTATTTT. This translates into CASSTGQSEDTQYF.

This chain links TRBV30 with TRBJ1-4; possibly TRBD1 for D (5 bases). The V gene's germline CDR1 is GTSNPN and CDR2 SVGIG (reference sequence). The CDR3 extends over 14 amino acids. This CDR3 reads CSLALEGPNEKLFF. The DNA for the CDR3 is TGTTCCCTTGCATTGGAGGGGCCAAATGAAAAACTGTTTTTT.

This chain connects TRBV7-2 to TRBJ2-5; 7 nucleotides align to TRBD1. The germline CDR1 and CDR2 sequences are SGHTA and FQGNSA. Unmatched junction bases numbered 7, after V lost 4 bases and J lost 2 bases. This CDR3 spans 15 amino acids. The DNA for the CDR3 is TGTGCCAGCAGCTCAACTCTGACAGGGCAAGAGACCCAGTACTTC. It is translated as CASSSTLTGQETQYF.

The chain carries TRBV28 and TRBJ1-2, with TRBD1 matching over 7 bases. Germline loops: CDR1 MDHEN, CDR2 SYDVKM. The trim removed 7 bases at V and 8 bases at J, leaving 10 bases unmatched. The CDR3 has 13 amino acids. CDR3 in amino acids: CASTRKQGRGYTF. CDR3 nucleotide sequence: TGTGCCAGCACCCGCAAACAGGGGCGGGGCTACACCTTC.

The CDR3 coding sequence is TGCGCCAGCAGCCCCGGGGACAGTTCCTACGAGCAGTACTTC. Translating gives CASSPGDSSYEQYF. V gene TRBV5-1 combines with J gene TRBJ2-7; TRBD1 agrees at 7 bases. The length of the CDR3 is 14 residues. J was trimmed by 1 base and V by 4 bases; bases with no gene match: 5. Per the germline V gene, CDR1 is SGHRS and CDR2 is YFSETQ.

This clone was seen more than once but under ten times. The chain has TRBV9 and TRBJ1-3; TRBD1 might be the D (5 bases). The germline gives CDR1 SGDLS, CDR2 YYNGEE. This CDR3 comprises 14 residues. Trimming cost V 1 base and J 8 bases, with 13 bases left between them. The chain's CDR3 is CASSVQLGEDTIYF. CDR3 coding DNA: TGTGCCAGCAGCGTACAGTTGGGGGAGGACACCATATATTTT.

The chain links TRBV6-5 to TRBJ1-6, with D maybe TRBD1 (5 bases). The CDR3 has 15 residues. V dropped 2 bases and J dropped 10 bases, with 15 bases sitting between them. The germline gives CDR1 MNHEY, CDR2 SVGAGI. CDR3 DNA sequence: TGTGCCAGCAGTTACGAGTCGGCAGGGCTATCACCCCTCCACTTT. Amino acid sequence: CASSYESAGLSPLHF.

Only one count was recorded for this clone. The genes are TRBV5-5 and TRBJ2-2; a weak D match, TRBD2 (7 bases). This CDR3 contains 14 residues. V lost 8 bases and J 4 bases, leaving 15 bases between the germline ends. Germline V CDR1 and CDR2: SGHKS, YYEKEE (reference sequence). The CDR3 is CASTRGGSTGELFF. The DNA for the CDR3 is TGTGCCAGTACTAGGGGGGGATCCACCGGGGAGCTGTTTTTT.

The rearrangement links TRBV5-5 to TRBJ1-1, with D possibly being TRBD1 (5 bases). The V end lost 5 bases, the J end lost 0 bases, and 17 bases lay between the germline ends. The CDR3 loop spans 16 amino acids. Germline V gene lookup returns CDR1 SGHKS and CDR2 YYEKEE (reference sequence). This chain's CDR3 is CASSARIGHLNTEAFF. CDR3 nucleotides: TGTGCCAGCAGTGCACGAATAGGACACTTGAACACTGAAGCTTTCTTT.

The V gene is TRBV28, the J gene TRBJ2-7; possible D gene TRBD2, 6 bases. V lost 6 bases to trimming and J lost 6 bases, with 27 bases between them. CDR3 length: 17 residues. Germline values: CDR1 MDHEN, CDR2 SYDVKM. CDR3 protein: CASSGGVGAGAYGEQYF. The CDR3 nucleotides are TGTGCCAGCAGCGGAGGGGTGGGCGCTGGGGCTTATGGCGAGCAGTACTTC.

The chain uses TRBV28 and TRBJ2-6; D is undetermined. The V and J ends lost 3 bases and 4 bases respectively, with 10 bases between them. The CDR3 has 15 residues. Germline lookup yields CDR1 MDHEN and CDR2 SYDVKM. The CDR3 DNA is TGTGCCAGCAGTTTTGGAAGCGCGGGGGCCAACGTCCTGACTTTC. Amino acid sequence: CASSFGSAGANVLTF.

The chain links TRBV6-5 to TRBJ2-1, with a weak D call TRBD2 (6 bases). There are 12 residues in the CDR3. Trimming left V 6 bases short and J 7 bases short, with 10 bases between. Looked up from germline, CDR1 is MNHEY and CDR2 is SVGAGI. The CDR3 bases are TGTGCCAGCAGGAGGACTAAGAATGAGCAGTTCTTC. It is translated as CASRRTKNEQFF.

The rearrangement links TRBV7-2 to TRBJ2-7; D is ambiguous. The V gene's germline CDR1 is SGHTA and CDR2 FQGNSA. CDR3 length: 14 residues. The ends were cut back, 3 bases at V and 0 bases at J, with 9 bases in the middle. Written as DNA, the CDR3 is TGTGCCAGCAGCTTCGATGGTAGCTCCTACGAGCAGTACTTC. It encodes CASSFDGSSYEQYF. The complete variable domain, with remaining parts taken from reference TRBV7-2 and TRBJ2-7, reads GAGVSQSPSNKVTEKGKDVELRCDPISGHTALYWYRQSLGQGLEFLIYFQGNSAPDKSGLPSDRFSAERTGGSVSTLTIQRTQQEDSAVYLCASSFDGSSYEQYFGPGTRLTVT.

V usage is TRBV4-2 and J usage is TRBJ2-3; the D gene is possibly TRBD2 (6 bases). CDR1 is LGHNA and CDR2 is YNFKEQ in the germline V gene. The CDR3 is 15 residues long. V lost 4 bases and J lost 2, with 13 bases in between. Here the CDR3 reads CASSLEGLITDTQYF. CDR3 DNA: TGTGCCAGCAGCCTTGAGGGACTGATCACAGATACGCAGTATTTT.